These T cell receptor beta chains were read from a single sample in a study of regulatory T cells in long-lasting Graves disease. A single record per CDR3 protein comes from TCRdb applying MiXCR to the multiplex PCR reads. This table has about 460,000 distinct CDR3 sequences, approximately 23% appearing once. Here the sequenced sample was peripheral blood mononuclear cells (PBMCs), taken when the disease was refractory, from a patient treated with antithyroid drugs. The receptors were gathered from a female donor with Graves disease. CDR3s include the opening cysteine and the closing phenylalanine or tryptophan. The D gene is left open where the match is weak. For some rows the clone size is stated as once, few or many, or as a class when expanded; others skip it.

>TRBJ2-7|-|TRBV28|many
TGTGCCAGCAGTCCCCCTGGAGACGGGCAGTACTTC
CASSPPGDGQYF
>TRBJ1-1|TRBD1|TRBV5-1|-
TGCGCCAGCAGCTTAATACCAGGGGGCGCTGACACTGAAGCTTTCTTT
CASSLIPGGADTEAFF
>TRBJ2-5|-|TRBV3-1|few
TGTGCCAGCAGCCAAGATTCCGAGTCCGAGACCCAGTACTTC
CASSQDSESETQYF
>TRBJ1-5|TRBD1|TRBV12-3/TRBV12-4|many
TGTGCCAGCAGCACAAAACAGGGGAATCAGCCCCAGCATTTT
CASSTKQGNQPQHF
>TRBJ1-2|-|TRBV6-1|many
TGTGCCAGCAGGGTTCCAGACGGGGCTTCATCGCATGGCTACACCTTC
CASRVPDGASSHGYTF
>TRBJ1-3|-|TRBV2|many
TGTGCCTCCAAAGGGGTCGGAAACACCATATATTTT
CASKGVGNTIYF
>TRBJ2-2|TRBD2|TRBV12-3/TRBV12-4|-
TGTGCCAGCAGTGACCGTAGCGGGAGGGGCGGGGAGCTGTTTTTT
CASSDRSGRGGELFF
>TRBJ2-2|TRBD2|TRBV7-2|-
TGTGCCAGCAGCACGGGACTAGCGGGGGGAGAGCTGTTTTTT
CASSTGLAGGELFF
>TRBJ1-4|TRBD1|TRBV2|many
TGTGCCAGCAGGGACAGGGCAGGAACTAATGAAAAACTGTTTTTT
CASRDRAGTNEKLFF
>TRBJ2-4|-|TRBV12-3/TRBV12-4|-
TGTGCCAGCACCTCGAGGGTAGAGGCCAAAAACATTCAGTACTTC
CASTSRVEAKNIQYF
>TRBJ1-2|-|TRBV5-6|few
TGTGCCAGCAGCCCTACAGGGATTAGAGGCTACACCTTC
CASSPTGIRGYTF
>TRBJ2-6|TRBD2|TRBV20-1|many
TGCAGTGCTTCTAATAGCGGGACTGGGGCCAACGTCCTGACTTTC
CSASNSGTGANVLTF
>TRBJ2-3|-|TRBV29-1|-
TGCAGCGCCGCCCTACTAGGGGCAGATACGCAGTATTTT
CSAALLGADTQYF
>TRBJ1-5|TRBD1|TRBV6-1|-
TGTGCCAGCAGCCCTGACAGGGGGACACCGCCAAATCAATACAATCAGCCCCAGCATTTT
CASSPDRGTPPNQYNQPQHF
>TRBJ1-5|TRBD1|TRBV9|-
TGTGCCAGCAGCGTAAGACAGGGTCGAAGGGTGTCCGCCGGTCAGCCCCAGCATTTT
CASSVRQGRRVSAGQPQHF
>TRBJ2-7|TRBD2|TRBV24-1|few
TGTGCCACCAGTGACGGACTAGCGGGGAGAAACGAGCAGTACTTC
CATSDGLAGRNEQYF
>TRBJ2-7|-|TRBV13|-
TGTGCCAGCAGCTTAGACCACCTTACTAGATCTCCTTACTACGAGCAGTACTTC
CASSLDHLTRSPYYEQYF
>TRBJ2-5|-|TRBV7-2|many
TGTGCCAGCAGCCCCCACAGGGAGACCCAGTACTTC
CASSPHRETQYF
>TRBJ1-2|-|TRBV14|-
TGTGCCAGCAGCCAAGGTGGGGCCAGGGGATATGGCTACACCTTC
CASSQGGARGYGYTF
>TRBJ2-4|TRBD1|TRBV12-3/TRBV12-4|many
TGTGCCAGCTCTCCCGGGACAGGGGGCAGTTTCACCAAAAACATTCAGTACTTC
CASSPGTGGSFTKNIQYF
>TRBJ1-1|-|TRBV7-8|many
TGTGCCAGCAGCTTGGGGCGCTGGGACACTGAAGCTTTCTTT
CASSLGRWDTEAFF
>TRBJ2-7|-|TRBV6-2/TRBV6-3|few
TGTGCCAGCAGCGCAGACTACAGATTCGAGCAGTACTTC
CASSADYRFEQYF